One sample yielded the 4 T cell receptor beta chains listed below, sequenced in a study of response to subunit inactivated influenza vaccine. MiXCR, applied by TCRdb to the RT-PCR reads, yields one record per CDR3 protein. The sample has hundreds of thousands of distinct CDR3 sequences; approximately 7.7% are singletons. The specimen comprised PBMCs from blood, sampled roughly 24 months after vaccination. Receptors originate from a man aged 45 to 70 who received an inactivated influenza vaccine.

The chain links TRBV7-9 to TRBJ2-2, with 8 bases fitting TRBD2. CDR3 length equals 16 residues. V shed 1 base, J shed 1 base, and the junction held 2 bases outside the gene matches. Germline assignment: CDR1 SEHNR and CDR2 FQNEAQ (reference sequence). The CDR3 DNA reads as TGTGCCAGCAGCTTAGTTAGCGGGAAGAACACCGGGGAGCTGTTTTTT. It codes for CASSLVSGKNTGELFF.

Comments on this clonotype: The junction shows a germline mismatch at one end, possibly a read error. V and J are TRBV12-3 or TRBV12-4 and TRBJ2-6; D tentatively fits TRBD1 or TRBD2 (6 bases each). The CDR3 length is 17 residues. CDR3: CASSLGGHLSGANVLTF. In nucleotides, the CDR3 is TGTGCCAGCAGTTTGGGGGGACACCTCTCTGGGGCCAATGTCCTGACTTTC.

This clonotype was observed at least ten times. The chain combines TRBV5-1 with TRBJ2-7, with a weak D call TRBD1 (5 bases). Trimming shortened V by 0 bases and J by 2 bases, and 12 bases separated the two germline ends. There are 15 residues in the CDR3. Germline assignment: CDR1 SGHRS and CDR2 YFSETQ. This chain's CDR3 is CASSLDLQGPYEQYF. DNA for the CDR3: TGCGCCAGCAGCTTGGACTTGCAGGGCCCCTACGAGCAGTACTTC.

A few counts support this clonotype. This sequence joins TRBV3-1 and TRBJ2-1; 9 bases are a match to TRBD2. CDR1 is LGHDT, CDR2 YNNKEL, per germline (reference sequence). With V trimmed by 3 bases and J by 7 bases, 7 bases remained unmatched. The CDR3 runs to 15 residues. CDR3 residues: CASSHGALAGNEQFF. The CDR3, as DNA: TGTGCCAGCAGCCATGGGGCTCTAGCGGGAAATGAGCAGTTCTTC.